This is a list of T cell receptor beta chains from one sample in a study of PD-L1 blockade in urothelial cancer. Profiling relied on immunoSEQ multiplex PCR, and the TCRdb table lists in-frame clones only, not all of them. The data show 40,000 to 50,000 clones, with approximately 83% seen just once and more than 9% held by the top ten. Source: PBMCs, taken around atezolizumab (anti-PD-L1) treatment. Receptor source: a man aged 55 to 69 with urothelial cancer. Each CDR3 is given without its conserved first and last residue.

V | CDR3
TRBV19 | ASSGTRINNEQF
TRBV6-5 | ASSYSRQGGEKLF
TRBV19 | ASSRQNLNTEAF
TRBV6-5 | ASSRDTNFYGYT
TRBV30 | AWSDGSGGLRRTQY
TRBV4-1 | ASSQGMTGYQGGELF
TRBV23-1 | ASSPMAGTGGSLSNQPQH
TRBV5-1 | ASSVRLAGARVNTEELF
TRBV27 | ASSPLYEQY
TRBV5-1 | ASSPGSGNTDTQY
TRBV4-3 | ASSPSSPGSTDTQY
TRBV6-5 | ASRGQGYNEQF